A selection of T cell receptor beta chains follows, all from one sample in a study of blood T cell repertoires in COVID-19. Some clones are missing from TCRdb's copy, which holds only in-frame ones; the method was immunoSEQ multiplex PCR. Here the sample spans 330,000 or so clones, around 90% being singletons. Sequencing was carried out using peripheral blood. Receptors were obtained from a woman in her sixties or seventies with COVID-19, enrolled during active disease. Each CDR3 is given with its conserved first and last residue. Fields, in order: J gene, D gene, V gene, clone size, CDR3 DNA, CDR3 protein. D genes are given only for firm matches. Some rows mark clone size as missing; the rest say once, few, many or name a class of expanded clone.

TRBJ1-2 | TRBD1 | TRBV29-1 | NA | TGCAGCGTTGAACAGGGGGGAATTGGCTACACCTTC | CSVEQGGIGYTF
TRBJ2-7 | NA | TRBV5-6 | NA | TGTGCCAGCAGCTTGGAACGGGTGGTCTCCTACGAGCAGTACTTC | CASSLERVVSYEQYF
TRBJ1-1 | TRBD1 | TRBV5-4 | NA | TGTGCCAGCAGCATACAGGGGAACACTGAAGTTTTCTTT | CASSIQGNTEVFF
TRBJ1-1 | NA | TRBV2 | NA | TGTGCCAGCAGTGGTGGGCAGGGAATGAACACTGAAGCTTTCTTT | CASSGGQGMNTEAFF
TRBJ1-1 | NA | TRBV15 | NA | TGTGCCACCAGCAGAGCCGCTAGCCTCACTGAAGCTTTCTTT | CATSRAASLTEAFF
TRBJ1-5 | NA | TRBV2 | NA | TGTGCCAGCAGTGAGGGGGCCGCGGCATATAGCAATCAGCCCCAGCATTTT | CASSEGAAAYSNQPQHF
TRBJ1-2 | NA | TRBV5-5 | NA | TGTGCCAGCAGCTTGTCGGGAGACAGCTATGGCTACACCTTC | CASSLSGDSYGYTF
TRBJ2-1 | NA | TRBV9 | NA | TGTGCCAGCAGCTCGACGGGTAATTCTGCCAATGAGCAGTTCTTC | CASSSTGNSANEQFF
TRBJ1-1 | TRBD1 | TRBV10-3 | NA | TGTGCCATCAGCCAATCGACAGGGGTGAACACTGAAGCTTTCTTT | CAISQSTGVNTEAFF
TRBJ1-6 | NA | TRBV12-2 | NA | TGTGCAAGTCGCTTACCCGGGGGGACAGGGGCTTTGAGCTCCTATAATTCACCCCTCCACTTT | CASRLPGGTGALSSYNSPLHF
TRBJ1-6 | NA | TRBV6-6 | NA | TGTGCCAGCAGGTGGGGACAAGATAATTCACCCCTCCACTTT | CASRWGQDNSPLHF
TRBJ2-5 | TRBD2 | TRBV11-2 | NA | TGTGCCAGCAGCTTAGGGTTAGCGGGGGGGATAGAGACCCAGTACTTC | CASSLGLAGGIETQYF
TRBJ1-1 | TRBD1 | TRBV7-3 | NA | TGTGCCAGCAGCCGACAGGGGGCGAGCACTGAAGCTTTCTTT | CASSRQGASTEAFF
TRBJ1-3 | TRBD1 | TRBV13 | once | TGTGCCAGCAGCTCGACCCGGACAGGGGATTTGGGAAACACCATATATTTT | CASSSTRTGDLGNTIYF
TRBJ2-1 | NA | TRBV13 | NA | TGTGCCAGCAGCCCACGGAGGGGTGAGCAGTTCTTC | CASSPRRGEQFF
TRBJ1-3 | TRBD1 | TRBV18 | NA | TGTGCCAGCTCACCTGAACAGGGGGTTCGAAACACCATATATTTT | CASSPEQGVRNTIYF
TRBJ2-7 | TRBD1 | TRBV15 | NA | TGTGCCACCAGAGGGGACAGTCTCCACGAGCAGTACTTC | CATRGDSLHEQYF
TRBJ1-2 | TRBD1 | TRBV10-3 | NA | TGTGCCACATACAGGGGAGGAGAGGGCTACACCTTC | CATYRGGEGYTF
TRBJ2-3 | TRBD2 | TRBV6-2/TRBV6-3 | NA | TGTGCCAGCAGTTACAGTGGGGAACTAGCGGGGGCTTGGGTTACGCAGTATTTT | CASSYSGELAGAWVTQYF
TRBJ1-2 | TRBD1 | TRBV2 | NA | TGTGCCAGCAGCGTGACAGGGGCCTATGGCTACACCTTC | CASSVTGAYGYTF
TRBJ1-2 | NA | TRBV27 | NA | TGTGCCAGCAGTTTGTTCCCGGCCAGGAATGGCTACACCTTC | CASSLFPARNGYTF
TRBJ1-1 | NA | TRBV7-7 | NA | TGTGCTAGCAGCCTCCTGACAGGAGCGAACACTGAAGCTTTCTTT | CASSLLTGANTEAFF
TRBJ2-7 | NA | TRBV27 | NA | TGTGCCAGCAGTTTGGGGGGACTGAACTACGAGCAGTACTTC | CASSLGGLNYEQYF
TRBJ1-2 | TRBD1 | TRBV10-3 | NA | TGTGCCATCAGTGAGTCCCGACAGGGGACTAACTATGGCTACACCTTC | CAISESRQGTNYGYTF
TRBJ2-1 | NA | TRBV2 | NA | TGTGCCAACTTTCGATTCGGGAGCTCCTACAATGAGCAGTTCTTC | CANFRFGSSYNEQFF
TRBJ2-5 | TRBD1 | TRBV5-1 | NA | TGCGCCAGCACCCGGGACAGGGGGCGCTTGGAGACCCAGTACTTC | CASTRDRGRLETQYF
TRBJ1-2 | NA | TRBV6-5 | NA | TGTGCCAGCAGTTACGACAAAACGGGAGGCTACACCTTC | CASSYDKTGGYTF
TRBJ1-3 | TRBD1 | TRBV6-4 | NA | TGTGCCAGCAGTGAATACTCCGGGACAGGGGCCGCTTACTCTGGAAACACCATATATTTT | CASSEYSGTGAAYSGNTIYF
TRBJ1-2 | TRBD1 | TRBV15 | few | TGTGCCACCAGCAGAGAAGGACAGGGGAACTATGGCTACACCTTC | CATSREGQGNYGYTF
TRBJ1-3 | NA | TRBV3-1/TRBV3-2 | few | TGTGCCAGCAGCCACCAGGACTGGTGGGACACCATATATTTT | CASSHQDWWDTIYF
TRBJ2-4 | NA | TRBV19 | once | TGTGCCAGTAGTTTCGACAGATCCCTCACCACCAAAAACATTCAGTACTTC | CASSFDRSLTTKNIQYF
TRBJ1-2 | NA | TRBV27 | NA | TGTGCCAGCACTCAACTCCAGGGCCCCTATGGCTACACCTTC | CASTQLQGPYGYTF
TRBJ1-2 | NA | TRBV29-1 | NA | TGCAGCACCGCGGAGGGCGCTGCCTATGGCTACACCTTC | CSTAEGAAYGYTF
TRBJ2-5 | NA | TRBV3-1/TRBV3-2 | NA | TGTGCCAGCAGCCCGTCTGGACCCAGCGGGACCCAGTACTTC | CASSPSGPSGTQYF
TRBJ2-1 | TRBD2 | TRBV6-5 | NA | TGTGCCAGCAGTTACTGGACTAGCGGGGGGAGCGGTGAGCAGTTCTTC | CASSYWTSGGSGEQFF
TRBJ2-2 | NA | TRBV27 | NA | TGTGCCAGCAGTTTTAAAGGGGTTGGAATCATTACCGGGGAGCTGTTTTTT | CASSFKGVGIITGELFF
TRBJ1-4 | NA | TRBV6-5 | NA | TGTGCCAGCAGCCCAGGGTTCACCAATGAAAAACTGTTTTTT | CASSPGFTNEKLFF